This TCR beta chain was sequenced during a study of glioma-infiltrating T cells (dated by TCRdb to 2016 to 2017). The study in broad terms: Sequencing of TCR alpha- and beta-chain repertoires was performed on glioma tissue, on non-neoplastic brain tissue, and on matched peripheral blood mononuclear cells. Each tissue-infiltrating repertoire was compared with the same patient's peripheral blood repertoire to measure divergence between tissue and blood T-cell populations. Three low-grade glioma patients, eight or nine primary glioblastoma patients and three non-glioma patients contributing non-neoplastic brain tissue were included in the paired cohort.

On this clonotype: This receptor's antigen is unknown. Since a much larger clone is just one base distant, this may be a read error.

The iRepertoire nested amplicon-rescue multiplex PCR (arm-PCR) platform was used to amplify TCR alpha and beta CDR3 regions from RNA. For one-step reverse transcription and amplification, roughly 95-450 ng of tissue mRNA or PBMC total RNA was used as input. After bead purification, a secondary multiplex PCR added Illumina adapters, and libraries were gel-purified between 200 and 400 bp. Internal 6-nucleotide barcodes were carried by the libraries and were used for demultiplexing. Libraries were sequenced on an Illumina MiSeq with 2x220 or 2x250 nucleotide paired-end reads. The study's processing was this. Paired reads were merged with FLASH 1.2.11 and aligned to the GRCh37 human genome with BWA-MEM before extracting TRA and TRB reads. For V and J assignment, an IMGT-derived reference of cassette sequences and CDR3 motifs that included pseudogenes was used. Reads were translated in three frames, and productive CDR3s were defined as those with a C...FGXG motif and no stop codons. Clonotypes were defined as unique combinations of V-J cassette pair and CDR3 amino acid sequence. Reads were filtered by Hamming distance, with the threshold set by the sequence error rate of each sample in mapped regions. TCRdb handled the public reads itself, with Q25 trimming in fastp and clone calling in MiXCR, and kept productive beta chains. Rows are combined by CDR3 protein, so each entry shows the most common genes and DNA. None of the V and J calls come from the authors' own analysis; TCRdb made them. Within this sample are 170,000 or so distinct CDR3 sequences, with more than 35% of them counted one time only. The ten biggest clones cover roughly 5.4% of the sample.

The full study reports these points: VJ-independent divergence between tissue and blood was found to be below expectation in non-neoplastic patients but above expectation in all gliomas, particularly low-grade gliomas. The group comparisons were based on small numbers of patients: three non-neoplastic, three low-grade glioma and several glioblastoma patients. Tissue and blood shared very few CDR3 sequences, a result attributed to high CDR3 diversity and limited sampling.

Reading from cysteine to phenylalanine, the CDR3 counts 14 amino acids. Just the 42-base CDR3 DNA is kept, in frame starting at base 1. V lost 6 bases and J lost 1 base, and the count of bases not matched to a germline gene is 2. From a lookup of the germline V gene, CDR1 and CDR2 are MNHNS and SASEGT. This TCR was sampled from a human donor with low-grade glioma or glioblastoma, undergoing nonglioma brain surgery, or in good health (not recorded which). Material for sequencing was glioma tissue, nonneoplastic brain tissue, or PBMCs (not recorded which). This chain is built from TRBV6-1 and TRBJ2-3; 9 of the junction bases match TRBD2. The DNA reads TGTGCCAGCAGACAGCGGGAGGGCACAGATACGCAGTATTTT. The encoded protein is CASRQREGTDTQYF.